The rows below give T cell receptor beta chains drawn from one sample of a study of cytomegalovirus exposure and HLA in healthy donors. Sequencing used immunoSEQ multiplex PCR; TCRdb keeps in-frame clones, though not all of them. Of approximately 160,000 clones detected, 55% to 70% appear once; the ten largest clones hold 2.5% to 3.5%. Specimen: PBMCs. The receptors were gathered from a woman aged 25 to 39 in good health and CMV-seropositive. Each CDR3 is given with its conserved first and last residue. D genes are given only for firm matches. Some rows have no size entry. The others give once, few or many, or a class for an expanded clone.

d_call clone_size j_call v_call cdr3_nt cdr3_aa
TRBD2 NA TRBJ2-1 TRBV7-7 TGTGCCAGCAGCTTAGCGGGAGGGTATAATGAGCAGTTCTTC CASSLAGGYNEQFF
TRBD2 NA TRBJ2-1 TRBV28 TGTGCCAGCAACTTGTCTAGCGGGGGACTTTACAATGAGCAGTTCTTC CASNLSSGGLYNEQFF
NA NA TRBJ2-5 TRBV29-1 TGCAGCGCACTCCCAGGGGCCGGAGAGACCCAGTACTTC CSALPGAGETQYF
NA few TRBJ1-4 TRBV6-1 TGTGCCAGCAGTGTTCCAGGGGTAGAAGAAAAACTGTTTTTT CASSVPGVEEKLFF
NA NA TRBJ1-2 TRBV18 TGTGCCAGCTCACCAATGGCAAACTATGGCTACACCTTC CASSPMANYGYTF
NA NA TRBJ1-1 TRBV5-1 TGCGCCAGCAGCCCCTGGGCTAGGGGGACTGAAGCTTTCTTT CASSPWARGTEAFF
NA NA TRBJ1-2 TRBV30 TGTGCCTGGAATTTATTCTATCCTAACTTAGGCTACACCTTC CAWNLFYPNLGYTF
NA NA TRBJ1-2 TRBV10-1 TGCGCCAGCGGGAGGGGGTGGTTCACCTTC CASGRGWFTF
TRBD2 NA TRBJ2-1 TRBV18 TGTGCCAGCTCCCCGCCCAGGATGGCTAGCGGGCGGAATGAGCAGTTCTTC CASSPPRMASGRNEQFF
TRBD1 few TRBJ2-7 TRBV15 TGTGCCACCAGCAGAGACCCCGGGACAGGGGGACTCTACGAGCAGTACTTC CATSRDPGTGGLYEQYF
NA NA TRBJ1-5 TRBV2 TGTGCCAGCAGTCAACAGGGATTGAGCAATCAGCTCCAGCATTTT CASSQQGLSNQLQHF
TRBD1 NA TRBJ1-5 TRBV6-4 TGTGCCAGCAGTGACCCGACAGGGGGGCATTTT CASSDPTGGHF
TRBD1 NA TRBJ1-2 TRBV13 TGTGCCAGCAGCCTCGGGACAGGGGCCAAGCTTAACTATGGCTACACCTTC CASSLGTGAKLNYGYTF
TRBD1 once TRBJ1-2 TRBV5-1 TGCGCCAGCACCGATACCGGGACAGGGGCTGGGGGCTACACCTTC CASTDTGTGAGGYTF
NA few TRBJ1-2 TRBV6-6 TGTGCCAGCAGTTCCGGAGGTTTGTCTGGCTACACCTTC CASSSGGLSGYTF
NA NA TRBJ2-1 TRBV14 TGTGCCAGCAGCCAAGGACTAGGCTACAATGAGCAGTTCTTC CASSQGLGYNEQFF
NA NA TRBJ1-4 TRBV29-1 TGCAGCGTACTAGGCGATAATGAAAAACTGTTTTTT CSVLGDNEKLFF
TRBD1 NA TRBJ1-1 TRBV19 TGTGCCAGTAGTCTTTGGACAGGGATGAACACTGAAGCTTTCTTT CASSLWTGMNTEAFF
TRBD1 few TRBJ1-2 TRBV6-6 TGTGCCAGCAGTTCTCAACAGGGGAGTCAAGTCGGCTACACCTTC CASSSQQGSQVGYTF
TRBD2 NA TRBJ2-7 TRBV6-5 TGTGCCAGCAGACGGACTAGCGGGAGCTACGAGCAGTACTTC CASRRTSGSYEQYF
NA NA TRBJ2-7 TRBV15 TGTGCCACCAGCAGAGGGGGTGCGGCGGGTCTCGAGCAGTACTTC CATSRGGAAGLEQYF
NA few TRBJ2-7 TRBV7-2 TGTGCCAGCAGCTACCGCGATTACTACGAGCAGTACTTC CASSYRDYYEQYF
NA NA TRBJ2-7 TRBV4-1 TGCGCCAGCAGCCAAGGAGGATACGAGCAGTACTTC CASSQGGYEQYF
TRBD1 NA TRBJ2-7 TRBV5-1 TGCGCCAGCAGCTGGGACAGGGTCGAGCAGTACTTC CASSWDRVEQYF
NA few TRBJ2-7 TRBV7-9 TGTGCCAGCAGCTTTAGTTCAGGGGGGTACGAGCAGTACTTC CASSFSSGGYEQYF
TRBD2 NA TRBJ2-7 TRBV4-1 TGCGCCAGCAGCCAAGCGGGGTGGAGGGGCGGGGGGGCGGTCGAGCAGTACTTC CASSQAGWRGGGAVEQYF
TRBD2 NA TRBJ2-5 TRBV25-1 TGTGCCAGCAGTGAATATAGCGGGGGTGGGGAGACCCAGTACTTC CASSEYSGGGETQYF
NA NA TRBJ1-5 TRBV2 TGTGCCAGCAGCGATCTGGACAGTAGCAATCAGCCCCAGCATTTT CASSDLDSSNQPQHF
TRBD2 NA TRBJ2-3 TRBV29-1 TGCAGCGTTGTGAGCGGGGGGCGGACAGATACGCAGTATTTT CSVVSGGRTDTQYF
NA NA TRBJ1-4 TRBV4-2 TGTGCCAGCAGCCAAGAAGGAACAGGAGCAACTAATGAAAAACTGTTTTTT CASSQEGTGATNEKLFF
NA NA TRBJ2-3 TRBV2 TGTGCCAGCCCGGACTACGAGAGCGGAGATACGCAGTATTTT CASPDYESGDTQYF
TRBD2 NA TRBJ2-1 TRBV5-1 TGCGCCAGCAGCTTGCGGAGCGGGGGGAATGAGCAGTTCTTC CASSLRSGGNEQFF
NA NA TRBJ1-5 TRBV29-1 TGCAGCGTCCGGGGGGCCAATCAGCCCCAGCATTTT CSVRGANQPQHF
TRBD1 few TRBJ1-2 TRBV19 TGTGCCAGTAAAACAGGACAGGGTTATGGCTACACCTTC CASKTGQGYGYTF
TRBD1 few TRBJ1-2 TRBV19 TGTGCCAGTAGCCTGACAGGGGACTATGGCTACACCTTC CASSLTGDYGYTF
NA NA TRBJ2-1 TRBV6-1 TGTGCCAGCACCTATAGGGGCCACCCACTCAATGAGCAGTTCTTC CASTYRGHPLNEQFF
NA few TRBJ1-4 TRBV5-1 TGCGCCAGCAGCCTAGACCGATCAACTAATGAAAAACTGTTTTTT CASSLDRSTNEKLFF
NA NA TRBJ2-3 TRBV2 TGTGCCAGCAGGGGGGCCACCGATACGCAGTATTTT CASRGATDTQYF